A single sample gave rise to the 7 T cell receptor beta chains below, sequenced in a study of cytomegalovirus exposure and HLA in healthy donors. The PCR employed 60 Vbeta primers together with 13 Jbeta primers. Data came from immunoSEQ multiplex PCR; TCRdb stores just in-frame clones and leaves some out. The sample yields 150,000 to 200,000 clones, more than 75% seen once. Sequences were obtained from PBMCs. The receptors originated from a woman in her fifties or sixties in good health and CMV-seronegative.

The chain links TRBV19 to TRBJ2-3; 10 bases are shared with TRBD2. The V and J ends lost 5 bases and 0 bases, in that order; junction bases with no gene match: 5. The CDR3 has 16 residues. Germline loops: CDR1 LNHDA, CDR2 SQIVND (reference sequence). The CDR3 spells CASSARLAGSTDTQYF. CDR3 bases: TGTGCCAGTAGTGCCCGACTAGCGGGCAGCACAGATACGCAGTATTTT.

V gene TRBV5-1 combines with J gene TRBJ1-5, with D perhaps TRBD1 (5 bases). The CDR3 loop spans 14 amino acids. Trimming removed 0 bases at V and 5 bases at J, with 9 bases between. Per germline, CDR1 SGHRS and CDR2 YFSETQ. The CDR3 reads CASSLGQGDQPQHF. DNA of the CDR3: TGCGCCAGCAGCTTGGGGCAGGGCGATCAGCCCCAGCATTTT.

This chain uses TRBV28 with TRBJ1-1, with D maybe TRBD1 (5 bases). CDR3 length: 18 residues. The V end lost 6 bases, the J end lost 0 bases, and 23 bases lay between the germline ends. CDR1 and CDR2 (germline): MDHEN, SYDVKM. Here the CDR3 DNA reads TGTGCCAGCAGCCGCCCACTCGGATGGGGGGGTATGAACACTGAAGCTTTCTTT. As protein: CASSRPLGWGGMNTEAFF.

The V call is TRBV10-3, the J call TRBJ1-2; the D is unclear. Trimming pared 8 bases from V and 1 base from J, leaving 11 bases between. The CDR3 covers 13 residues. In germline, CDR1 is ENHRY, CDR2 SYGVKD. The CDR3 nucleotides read TGTGCCATCTCGCACAGCCTTAACTATGGCTACACCTTC. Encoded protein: CAISHSLNYGYTF.

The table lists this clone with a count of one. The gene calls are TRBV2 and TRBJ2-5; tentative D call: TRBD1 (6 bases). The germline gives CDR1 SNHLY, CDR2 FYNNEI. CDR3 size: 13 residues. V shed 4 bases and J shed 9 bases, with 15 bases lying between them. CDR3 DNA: TGTGCCAGCAGTGTGGGTGACAGGATGCCCCAGTACTTC. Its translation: CASSVGDRMPQYF.

The CDR3 loop is CAISESGIGNSPLHF. CDR3 DNA: TGTGCCATCAGTGAATCGGGGATTGGGAATTCACCCCTCCACTTT. The chain employs TRBV10-3 and TRBJ1-6; the D is unclear. V lost 3 bases and J 7 bases, leaving 13 bases between the germline ends. Germline V gives CDR1 ENHRY, CDR2 SYGVKD. The CDR3 loop spans 15 amino acids.

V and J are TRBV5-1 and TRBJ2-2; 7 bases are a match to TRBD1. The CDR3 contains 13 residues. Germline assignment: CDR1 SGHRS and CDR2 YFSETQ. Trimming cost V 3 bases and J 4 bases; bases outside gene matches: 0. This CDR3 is CASSWDSTGELFF. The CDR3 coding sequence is TGCGCCAGCAGCTGGGACAGCACCGGGGAGCTGTTTTTT.